In this sample, the clone carrying this T cell receptor beta chain turned up a few times. Its specificity is not known. TCRdb reanalysed the 5' RACE reads using MiXCR and keeps one entry per CDR3 protein. The sample yields 260,000 or so distinct CDR3 sequences, around 17% seen once. These data originate in a study of T-cell memory formation after mild COVID-19. Study-wide background: Clusters were largely donor specific. Study-wide points: Researchers report contracting CD4+ clones mostly in CM and EM, with CD8+ clones in EMRA.

The CDR3 runs to 14 residues. Trimming removed 0 bases at V and 3 bases at J, with 8 bases between. Germline CDR1 is MNHNS and CDR2 is SASEGT. This TCR came from a man in his late teens or twenties who had mild COVID-19 (a few samples of this study predate the infection). Cell type and time point are not known. The sample consisted of PBMCs or a T cell subset sorted from them (not recorded which). This chain connects TRBV6-1 to TRBJ1-2; D is unclear. CDR3 residues: CASSEAVWDYGYTF. The CDR3 DNA sequence: TGTGCCAGCAGTGAAGCGGTATGGGACTATGGCTACACCTTC.